This entry lists 15 T cell receptor beta chains sequenced from one sample in a study of blood T cell repertoires in COVID-19. Measured with immunoSEQ multiplex PCR; TCRdb has only the in-frame clones, and not every one. The table shows about 80,000 clones, with over 75% occurring only once. Sequenced sample: peripheral blood. The source is a man older than 75 with acute or convalescent COVID-19.

V gene TRBV2 combines with J gene TRBJ1-2, with D possibly being TRBD1 (5 bases). CDR3 length: 15 amino acids. Per germline, CDR1 SNHLY and CDR2 FYNNEI. V was shortened by 4 bases and J by 4 bases, with 16 bases between the two germline ends. The CDR3 DNA sequence: TGTGCCAGCAGTGGCGCGGGACGGGTGGTCTATGGCTACACCTTC. This gives the protein CASSGAGRVVYGYTF.

This clone was counted between two and nine times. The rearrangement uses TRBV7-6 and TRBJ2-3; a weak D match, TRBD1 (6 bases). Germline V gene lookup returns CDR1 SGHVS and CDR2 FNYEAQ. This CDR3 is built from 17 residues. Trimming removed 0 bases from V and 0 bases from J, with 13 bases in between. CDR3 sequence reads: CASSLAGAVVSTDTQYF. The CDR3, as DNA: TGTGCCAGCAGCTTAGCGGGGGCCGTGGTTAGCACAGATACGCAGTATTTT.

The chain employs TRBV3-1 (or the pseudogene TRBV3-2) and TRBJ2-5, with TRBD2 identical over 7 bases. This CDR3 is 14 amino acids long. CDR1 LGHDT and CDR2 YNNKEL come from the germline V gene (reference sequence). V dropped 4 bases and J dropped 1; count of bases not matched to a gene: 3. DNA of the CDR3: TGTGCCAGCAGCCCCGGGGGGATCCAAGAGACCCAGTACTTC. It specifies CASSPGGIQETQYF.

This sequence joins TRBV4-1 and TRBJ2-2; tentatively, D is TRBD1 (6 bases). The CDR3 has 17 residues. CDR1 MGHRA and CDR2 YSYEKL come from the germline V gene. V was clipped by 4 bases and J by 2 bases, with 17 bases between them. CDR3 amino acids: CASSRTSRTANTGELFF. The CDR3 nucleotides are TGCGCCAGCAGCCGGACCTCCCGGACAGCAAACACCGGGGAGCTGTTTTTT.

The chain carries TRBV6-4 and TRBJ1-6; no clear D. Per the germline V gene, CDR1 is MRHNA and CDR2 is SNTAGT. The V end was cut by 3 bases, the J end by 7 bases, with 13 bases between. The CDR3 extends over 15 amino acids. CDR3 protein: CASSERDSWNSPLHF. The CDR3 DNA reads TGTGCCAGCAGTGAACGAGATTCTTGGAATTCACCCCTCCACTTT.

This chain joins TRBV5-4 and TRBJ1-3; 9 nucleotides agree with TRBD1. Losses at the gene ends were 1 base for V and 4 bases for J; bases not matched to a gene: 3. Germline V lookup: CDR1 SGHNT, CDR2 YYREEE (reference sequence). The CDR3 totals 15 residues. For the CDR3, the DNA is TGTGCCAGCAGCTTGCGGACAGGGGCCGGAAACACCATATATTTT. Protein: CASSLRTGAGNTIYF.

This chain links TRBV29-1 with TRBJ2-7; 8 bases line up with TRBD1. This CDR3 is built from 14 residues. Per germline, CDR1 SQVTM and CDR2 ANQGSEA. The ends lost 4 bases at V and 0 bases at J; junction bases unmatched: 5. The CDR3 nucleotides are TGCAGCGTTGGGACAGGGACGAGCTCCTACGAGCAGTACTTC. This gives the protein CSVGTGTSSYEQYF.

A single count supports this clone. This rearrangement joins TRBV7-9 to TRBJ1-4, with 9 positions matching TRBD1. Germline values: CDR1 SEHNR, CDR2 FQNEAQ (reference sequence). The CDR3 spans 19 residues. The J segment lost 4 bases and the V segment lost 1 base, leaving 13 bases of the junction unmatched. The CDR3 nucleotides read TGTGCCAGCAGCTTAGTAATTCGGTACGGGACAGGGATTAATGAAAAACTGTTTTTT. This gives the protein CASSLVIRYGTGINEKLFF.

J is TRBJ1-5 and V is TRBV6-5; the D is unclear. This CDR3 has 14 amino acids. Trimming pared 7 bases from V and 2 bases from J, leaving 12 bases between. Germline CDR1 reads MNHEY; CDR2 reads SVGAGI. The CDR3 protein is CASILDGGNQPQHF. The CDR3 DNA reads TGTGCCAGCATCTTGGACGGGGGCAATCAGCCCCAGCATTTT.

The chain links TRBV20-1 to TRBJ1-1; 7 nucleotides align to TRBD1. V trimming: 4 bases; J trimming: 11 bases; junction bases outside the gene matches: 7. Germline V gene lookup returns CDR1 DFQATT and CDR2 SNEGSKA (reference sequence). The CDR3 consists of 11 residues. The CDR3 is CSAKRQGWAFF. CDR3 DNA: TGCAGTGCTAAGAGACAGGGTTGGGCTTTCTTT.

The rearrangement uses TRBV5-1 and TRBJ2-6, with 8 positions matching TRBD1. V lost 4 bases and J lost 2; bases outside the gene matches: 11. The CDR3 has 18 residues. Germline CDR1 and CDR2: SGHRS and YFSETQ. The CDR3 spells CASSGRGTGAAGANVLTF. In DNA form, the CDR3 reads TGCGCCAGCAGCGGGCGAGGGACAGGAGCTGCTGGGGCCAACGTCCTGACTTTC.

This chain joins TRBV6-6 and TRBJ1-2, with 9 bases lining up with TRBD1. The length of the CDR3 is 14 residues. The trim removed 0 bases at V and 6 bases at J, leaving 2 bases unmatched. CDR1 and CDR2 from the germline V gene are MNHNY and SVGAGI (reference sequence). CDR3: CASSYSDRGNGYTF. The CDR3 nucleotides are TGTGCCAGCAGTTACTCGGACAGGGGAAATGGCTACACCTTC.

The DNA for the CDR3 is TGTGCCAGCAGCCAAGATATGGAGACCCAGTACTTC. It yields the protein CASSQDMETQYF. The chain employs TRBV3-1 (or the pseudogene TRBV3-2) and TRBJ2-5; D uncertain. V lost 0 bases to trimming and J lost 5 bases, with 4 bases between them. The CDR3 runs 12 residues. Per the germline V gene, CDR1 is LGHDT and CDR2 is YNNKEL (reference sequence).

The V and J genes are TRBV11-2 and TRBJ2-5; D remains ambiguous. The germline CDR1 and CDR2 sequences are SGHAT and FQNNGV. This CDR3 is built from 13 residues. Trimming stripped 1 base from V and 2 bases from J, with 5 bases between. Written as DNA, the CDR3 is TGTGCCAGCAGCTTAGCCAGACAAGAGACCCAGTACTTC. Translated: CASSLARQETQYF.

The rearrangement uses TRBV12-5 and TRBJ2-7, with 12 positions matching TRBD1. Germline values: CDR1 LGHNT, CDR2 FRNRAP. The CDR3 runs 16 residues. Trimming removed 3 bases from V and 7 bases from J; junction bases left unmatched: 10. The CDR3 bases are TGTGCTAGTGGTTTCCGGTCGGGACAGGGGGCGTGGGAGCAGTACTTC. Residues: CASGFRSGQGAWEQYF. The full variable domain, rest sourced from reference TRBV12-5 and TRBJ2-7, is DARVTQTPRHKVTEMGQEVTMRCQPILGHNTVFWYRQTMMQGLELLAYFRNRAPLDDSGMPKDRFSAEMPDATLATLKIQPSEPRDSAVYFCASGFRSGQGAWEQYFGPGTRLTVT.